This is a list of T cell receptor beta chains from one sample in a study of T cell repertoires in cytomegalovirus infection. No antigen has been assigned to these receptors. TCRdb itself ran the reads through MiXCR, one entry per CDR3 protein. The sample lists about 890,000 distinct CDR3 sequences; around 31% were seen once. Sequencing was performed on cultured CD8+ T cells from PBMCs, taken from culture after CMV antigen stimulation. These receptor sequences come from a human donor in good health (CMV status not recorded). Some clones in this sample may be carry-over from other donors' samples. Both conserved end residues are part of each CDR3. Fields, in order: V gene, D gene, J gene, clone size, CDR3 DNA, CDR3 protein. D genes are given only for firm matches. Expanded clones are given a class, and other clones once, few, many or no size at all.

TRBV4-3	.	TRBJ1-2	.	TGCGCCAGCAGCCAAGCGGCAGATAACTATGGCTACACCTTC	CASSQAADNYGYTF
TRBV27	.	TRBJ2-1	.	TGTGCCAGCAGTCTCGTCGGGGTAGTCCGGAATGAGCAGTTCTTC	CASSLVGVVRNEQFF
TRBV7-2	TRBD1	TRBJ2-1	many	TGTGCCAGCAGCCTCCGGACAGGTCCCGGGAATGAGCAGTTCTTC	CASSLRTGPGNEQFF
TRBV10-3	.	TRBJ1-5	.	TGTGCCATCAGTGAGGGGTTTAGCGGCAATCAGCCCCAGCATTTT	CAISEGFSGNQPQHF
TRBV27	.	TRBJ2-1	.	TGTGCCAGCAGTTATCGAAAAGAGCGGAGATACAATGAGCAGTTCTTC	CASSYRKERRYNEQFF
TRBV6-1	.	TRBJ2-2	many	TGTGCCAGCAGTGATCAGGGTTTGTACGGGGAGCTGTTTTTT	CASSDQGLYGELFF
TRBV19	.	TRBJ2-6	few	TGTGCCAGCAGGGAGCTAACCTCTGGGGCCAACGTCCTGACTTTC	CASRELTSGANVLTF
TRBV14	.	TRBJ2-5	.	TGTGCCAGCGGAAGCGCCCAAGAGACCCAGTACTTC	CASGSAQETQYF
TRBV7-9	.	TRBJ1-6	.	TGTGCCAGCAGCTTACCTGGGGAAGGGGTTAGCTCCTATAATTCACCCCTCCACTTT	CASSLPGEGVSSYNSPLHF
TRBV7-9	.	TRBJ2-5	.	TGTGCCAGCAGCATCGGGACATATCAAGAGACCCAGTACTTC	CASSIGTYQETQYF
TRBV7-8	TRBD1	TRBJ2-3	many	TGTGCCAGCAGCTCACAGGGGGTGGAGTATTTT	CASSSQGVEYF
TRBV11-3	TRBD2	TRBJ2-1	.	TGTGCCAGCAGCTTAGTGGCTAGCGGGGGGAATGAGCAGTTCTTC	CASSLVASGGNEQFF
TRBV19	.	TRBJ1-4	few	TGTGCCAGTAGTATGGCAGGGGTAGATAATGAAAAACTGTTTTTT	CASSMAGVDNEKLFF
TRBV27	TRBD2	TRBJ2-1	few	TGTGCCAGCAGTTTCGCCGGTAGCGGGGGCAATGAGCAGTTCTTC	CASSFAGSGGNEQFF
TRBV6-5	TRBD1	TRBJ1-1	.	TGTGCCAGCGGATCATTGACAGGGGGGTTTACTGAAGCTTTCTTT	CASGSLTGGFTEAFF
TRBV4-1	TRBD1	TRBJ1-5	.	TGCGCCAGCAGCCAAGCCTTACAGGGGAATGCGCCCCAGCATTTT	CASSQALQGNAPQHF
TRBV7-6	TRBD1	TRBJ1-4	.	TGTGTCAGCAGCTTACGGGACAGGACCCCTAGGGGTAATGAAAAACTGTTTTTT	CVSSLRDRTPRGNEKLFF
TRBV2	.	TRBJ1-3	.	TGTGCCAGCATTTCTAGGAGTAAGAGCTCTGGAAACACCATATATTTT	CASISRSKSSGNTIYF
TRBV7-9	TRBD1	TRBJ2-1	many	TGTGCCAGCAGCTCGGGACAGGGGGCAAATGAGCAGTTCTTC	CASSSGQGANEQFF
TRBV27	.	TRBJ2-1	.	TGTGCCAGCAGTTTATGGCCGGGACTCGTAGGGGATGAGCAGTTCTTC	CASSLWPGLVGDEQFF
TRBV25-1	TRBD1	TRBJ1-4	.	TGTGCCAGCAGAGACAGGGGAACTAATGAAAAACTGTTTTTT	CASRDRGTNEKLFF
TRBV6-2/TRBV6-3	TRBD1	TRBJ2-5	.	TGTGCCAGCAGTTACGGGACAGGGGTCTGGGGTGAAGAGACCCAGTACTTC	CASSYGTGVWGEETQYF
TRBV12-3/TRBV12-4	TRBD2	TRBJ2-5	few	TGTGCCAGCAGCCGAGCGGGGGGAAGGGAGACCCAGTACTTC	CASSRAGGRETQYF
TRBV11-2	.	TRBJ2-1	many	TGTGCCAGCAGCTATGCCGGCAATGAGCAGTTCTTC	CASSYAGNEQFF
TRBV10-3	.	TRBJ2-1	.	TGTGCCATCAGTGTTGACCAAAGCTCCTACAATGAGCAGTTCTTC	CAISVDQSSYNEQFF
TRBV2	.	TRBJ2-1	.	TGTGCCAGCAGTGAACCTAACCGGGACCCCGAGGGGAATGAGCAGTTCTTC	CASSEPNRDPEGNEQFF
TRBV7-8	TRBD2	TRBJ2-7	many	TGTGCCAGCAGCGCCTCGGCCCAGGGCATTCATGAGGGGACTACCCTTAATGTCGACTACGAGCAGTACTTC	CASSASAQGIHEGTTLNVDYEQYF
TRBV15	.	TRBJ2-3	.	TGTGCCACCAGCAGAGATGTGGGAGATACGCAGTATTTT	CATSRDVGDTQYF
TRBV7-2	TRBD2	TRBJ2-7	many	TGTGCCAGCAGCCCCTGGACTAGCAGCGGTGACGAGCAGTACTTC	CASSPWTSSGDEQYF
TRBV4-1	.	TRBJ2-1	.	TGCGCCAGCAGCCAAGGAGCGAGGACCTACAATGAGCAGTTCTTC	CASSQGARTYNEQFF
TRBV2	.	TRBJ2-1	.	TGTGCCAGCAGTGGATACAGCAATGAGCAGTTCTTC	CASSGYSNEQFF
TRBV27	TRBD2	TRBJ2-3	.	TGTGCCAGCAGTTTTCGGGCTAGCGGGGGAGCAGATACGCAGTATTTT	CASSFRASGGADTQYF
TRBV28	.	TRBJ1-5	.	TGTGCCAGCAGACCCCACATGGGCAGATGGGATCAGCCCCAGCATTTT	CASRPHMGRWDQPQHF
TRBV10-2	.	TRBJ1-6	few	TGCGCCAGCAGTGAGGTGTTGGACGTTCCGGTAGGCTCCTATAATTCACCCCTCCACTTT	CASSEVLDVPVGSYNSPLHF
TRBV6-6	TRBD1	TRBJ1-2	.	TGTGCCAGCAGCCTCGACAGGGAGACACACCCCTTC	CASSLDRETHPF
TRBV19	TRBD2	TRBJ2-1	.	TGTGCCAGTAGTATAGCGGAGACTAGCGTCGGGTTGGGGAATGAGCAGTTCTTC	CASSIAETSVGLGNEQFF
TRBV6-6	.	TRBJ2-2	few	TGTGCCAGCAGTCCGCCCGGGCCAGGGGAGGGCACCGGGGAGCTGTTTTTT	CASSPPGPGEGTGELFF
TRBV12-5	.	TRBJ2-1	many	TGTGCTAGTGGCAGCGGGAATGAGCAGTTCTTC	CASGSGNEQFF
TRBV19	.	TRBJ1-3	.	TGTGCCAGTAGTATCTGGAGCTCTGGAAACACCATATATTTT	CASSIWSSGNTIYF